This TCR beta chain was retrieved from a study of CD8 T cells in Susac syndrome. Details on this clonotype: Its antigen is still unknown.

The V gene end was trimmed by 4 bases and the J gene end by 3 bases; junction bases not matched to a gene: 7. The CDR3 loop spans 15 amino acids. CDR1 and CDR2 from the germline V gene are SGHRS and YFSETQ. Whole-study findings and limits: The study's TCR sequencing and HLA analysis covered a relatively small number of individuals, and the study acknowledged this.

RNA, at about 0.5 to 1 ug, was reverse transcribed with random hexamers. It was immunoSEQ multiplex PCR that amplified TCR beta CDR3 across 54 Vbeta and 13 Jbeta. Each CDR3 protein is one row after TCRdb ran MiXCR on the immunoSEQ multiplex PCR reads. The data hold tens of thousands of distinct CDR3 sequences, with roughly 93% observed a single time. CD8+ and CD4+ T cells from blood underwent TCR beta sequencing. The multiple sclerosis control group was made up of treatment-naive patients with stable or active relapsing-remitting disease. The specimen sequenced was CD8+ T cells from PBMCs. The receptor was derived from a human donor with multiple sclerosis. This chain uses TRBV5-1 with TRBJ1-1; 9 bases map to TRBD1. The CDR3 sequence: CASSPDWTGDTEAFF. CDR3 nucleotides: TGCGCCAGCAGCCCGGACTGGACAGGGGACACTGAAGCTTTCTTT.